This entry lists 11 T cell receptor beta chains sequenced from one sample in a study of T cells in Graves' hyperthyroidism and ophthalmopathy. Researchers took RNA transcripts and amplified the TCR beta CDR3 regions from them. The HTBI set primed first-round TCR CDR3 RT-PCR. MiXCR, applied by TCRdb to the multiplex PCR reads, yields one record per CDR3 protein. Here the sample spans more than 300,000 distinct CDR3 sequences, around 20% being singletons. Sequencing was carried out using blood. The receptors derive from a man between 18 and 29 years old with Graves' ophthalmopathy.

V and J are TRBV28 and TRBJ2-5; the D gene is possibly TRBD1 (5 bases). CDR3 length: 14 residues. Germline CDR1 is MDHEN and CDR2 is SYDVKM. V lost 1 base, J lost 3 bases, and 9 bases lay in between. In DNA, the CDR3 is TGTGCCAGCAGTTTATTTTCAGGGAAAGAGACCCAGTACTTC. This codes for CASSLFSGKETQYF.

The chain is built from TRBV28 and TRBJ1-4; unclear D gene. The V end was cut by 2 bases, the J end by 4 bases, with 14 bases between. This CDR3 contains 16 residues. Germline loops: CDR1 MDHEN, CDR2 SYDVKM. CDR3 bases: TGTGCCAGCAGTTTAGGTGGCCGGGCGGGTAATGAAAAACTGTTTTTT. Protein product: CASSLGGRAGNEKLFF.

CDR3 DNA: TGTGCCAGCAGCCACCGCGGCCGCGGGGAGCTGTTTTTT. Residues: CASSHRGRGELFF. The V gene is TRBV3-1, the J gene TRBJ2-2, with D unresolved. The CDR3 runs 13 residues. V was clipped by 3 bases and J by 7 bases, with 9 bases between them. Germline V gene lookup returns CDR1 LGHDT and CDR2 YNNKEL (reference sequence).

This clonotype was observed at least ten times. The chain employs TRBV2 and TRBJ2-5; TRBD2 matches at 9 bases. The J segment lost 4 bases and the V segment lost 6 bases, leaving 6 bases of the junction unmatched. The germline V gene has CDR1 SNHLY and CDR2 FYNNEI. The CDR3 extends over 14 amino acids. CDR3 nucleotide sequence: TGTGCCAGCAGGCGGGGGGGCCTCGGAGAGACCCAGTACTTC. This sequence encodes CASRRGGLGETQYF.

This clonotype was counted ten times or more. The rearrangement links TRBV27 to TRBJ1-5, with D hard to call. V was trimmed by 0 bases and J by 3 bases, leaving 9 bases between them. The CDR3 spans 15 residues. CDR1 and CDR2 (germline): MNHEY, SMNVEV (reference sequence). CDR3 nucleotides: TGTGCCAGCAGTTTATCGGTGGACTTCAATCAGCCCCAGCATTTT. It is translated as CASSLSVDFNQPQHF.

This clonotype was counted at least ten times. The chain is built from TRBV11-2 and TRBJ2-3; D uncertain. Germline V CDR1 and CDR2: SGHAT, FQNNGV. With 6 bases removed from V and 1 base from J, the gap between germline ends came to 8 bases. CDR3 length: 13 residues. CDR3: CASSLAGTDTQYF. The CDR3 DNA reads TGTGCCAGCAGTTTGGCGGGCACAGATACGCAGTATTTT.

V and J are TRBV14 and TRBJ2-3; D unclear. Germline-derived CDR1 and CDR2 are SGHDN and FVKESK. Trimming removed 4 bases from V and 2 bases from J, with 10 bases in between. This CDR3 has 14 residues. DNA of the CDR3: TGTGCCAGCAGCCGAAAACAGCCCACAGATACGCAGTATTTT. Translation: CASSRKQPTDTQYF. The full variable domain, with the rest looked up from reference TRBV14 and TRBJ2-3, is EAGVTQFPSHSVIEKGQTVTLRCDPISGHDNLYWYRRVMGKEIKFLLHFVKESKQDESGMPNNRFLAERTGGTYSTLKVQPAELEDSGVYFCASSRKQPTDTQYFGPGTRLTVL.

The V gene is TRBV6-1, the J gene TRBJ2-1, with 10 nucleotides matching TRBD2. The germline CDR1 and CDR2 sequences are MNHNS and SASEGT. The CDR3 is made up of 15 amino acids. J gave up 4 bases and V 5 bases, and 5 bases lay outside the gene matches. The CDR3: CASSSPGLAYNEQFF. In DNA, the CDR3 is TGTGCCAGCAGTTCTCCGGGACTAGCGTACAATGAGCAGTTCTTC.

The table lists this clonotype with many counts. The rearrangement joins TRBV7-8 to TRBJ1-1, with D hard to call. Trimming removed 10 bases at V and 0 bases at J, with 18 bases between. The germline V gene encodes CDR1 SGHVS and CDR2 FQNEAQ. The CDR3 is 15 amino acids. The CDR3 nucleotides read TGTGCCACCGCCCCGGTCGGAGGGATGAACACTGAAGCTTTCTTT. Translated, it gives CATAPVGGMNTEAFF.

The rearrangement uses TRBV5-8 and TRBJ2-1; D is possibly TRBD2 (6 bases). V was clipped by 8 bases and J by 5 bases, with 14 bases between them. The germline V gene has CDR1 SGHTS and CDR2 YDEGEE. This CDR3 is 13 amino acids long. CDR3 amino acids: CARGGNLDNEQFF. DNA for the CDR3: TGTGCCAGGGGGGGTAATCTCGACAATGAGCAGTTCTTC.

Notes on this clonotype: A much bigger clone sits one base away, suggesting this may be a read error. The J gene is TRBJ1-1, the V gene TRBV6-5, with D perhaps TRBD1 (6 bases). CDR1 MNHEY and CDR2 SVGAGI come from the germline V gene. The CDR3 totals 16 residues. Between the trimmed V and J ends, which lost 2 bases and 5 bases, there was a span of 18 bases. CDR3 loop: CASSYEGTGSLTEAFF. The DNA of the CDR3 is TGTGCCAGCAGTTACGAGGGTACAGGGAGCTTGACTGAAGCTTTCTTT.